Shown below are 7 T cell receptor beta chains from a single sample sequenced in a study of blood T cell repertoires in COVID-19. TCRdb's table, derived via immunoSEQ multiplex PCR, lists solely in-frame clones and lacks some. The sample contains around 200,000 clones, 70% to 90% of which appear only once. The source material was peripheral blood. Receptors were obtained from a man aged 40-49 years with acute or convalescent COVID-19.

V usage is TRBV7-9 and J usage is TRBJ2-7; D perhaps matches TRBD2 (5 bases). The CDR3 is 15 amino acids. Germline CDR1 is SEHNR and CDR2 is FQNEAQ (reference sequence). Trimming removed 5 bases from V and 3 bases from J, with 17 bases in between. The CDR3 DNA reads TGTGCCAGCAGCACCAGGACTGGACCCGACTACGAGCAGTACTTC. Translating it yields CASSTRTGPDYEQYF.

The table lists this clone with a count of one. The chain uses TRBV6-5 and TRBJ1-5; 7 nucleotides match TRBD1. This CDR3 spans 14 amino acids. Germline values: CDR1 MNHEY, CDR2 SVGAGI. J gave up 2 bases and V 8 bases, and 6 bases lay outside the gene matches. The CDR3 here is CASGDREGNQPQHF. DNA of the CDR3: TGTGCCAGCGGAGACAGGGAGGGCAATCAGCCCCAGCATTTT.

The CDR3 protein is CASTESPGAGGEQYF. The CDR3 DNA reads TGTGCCAGCACCGAAAGCCCGGGGGCAGGGGGCGAGCAGTACTTC. The chain combines TRBV2 with TRBJ2-7; a weak D match, TRBD1 (7 bases). The CDR3 sequence is 15 residues long. Per germline, CDR1 SNHLY and CDR2 FYNNEI. The germline V and J ends were trimmed by 7 bases and 6 bases, with 22 bases remaining between them.

V and J are TRBV10-3 and TRBJ1-1, with TRBD1 identical over 9 bases. The length of the CDR3 is 14 residues. From germline, CDR1 is ENHRY and CDR2 SYGVKD. After removal of 7 bases from V and 0 bases from J, the junction contained 3 bases not matched to a gene. Written as DNA, the CDR3 is TGTGCCATCATGCGGACAGGGGTGAACACTGAAGCTTTCTTT. Its protein is CAIMRTGVNTEAFF.

This clone has a single count. This chain uses TRBV7-2 with TRBJ2-1, with TRBD1 as a possible D gene (5 bases). This CDR3 is 16 amino acids long. Germline V CDR1 and CDR2: SGHTA, FQGNSA. Trimming pared 5 bases from V and 5 bases from J, leaving 19 bases between. The CDR3 here is CASSPSGRAGDNEQFF. The CDR3 DNA reads as TGTGCCAGCAGCCCCTCGGGCAGGGCTGGTGACAATGAGCAGTTCTTC.

Comment on this clone: At one boundary the junction diverges from the germline segment, which might be a read error. The chain couples TRBV11-2 to TRBJ2-7, with D perhaps matching TRBD2 (6 bases). In germline, CDR1 is SGHAT, CDR2 FQNNGV. This CDR3 is 12 amino acids long. The CDR3 DNA follows: TGTGCCAGCAGCTTATTTCTGGAGGAGGGATCTTTC. It encodes CASSLFLEEGSF.

The gene calls are TRBV7-2 and TRBJ2-7, with D possibly matching TRBD1 (5 bases). Germline CDR1 reads SGHTA; CDR2 reads FQGNSA. V was cut by 3 bases and J by 0 bases, with 12 bases left in between. The CDR3 runs 15 residues. The CDR3 bases are TGTGCCAGCAGCTTCGACAGTGGAGTCTCCTACGAGCAGTACTTC. Translation: CASSFDSGVSYEQYF.